These T cell receptor beta chains were read from a single sample in a study of blood T cells in healthy people across ages. TCRdb itself ran the 5' RACE reads through MiXCR, one entry per CDR3 protein. The sample lists roughly 680,000 distinct CDR3 sequences; 45% to 50% were seen once. Sequenced input: blood. The receptors originated from a woman aged 60-75 years in good health. CDR3s include the opening cysteine and the closing phenylalanine or tryptophan. The order of the fields is clone size, V gene, D gene, J gene, CDR3 protein, CDR3 DNA. D genes are given only for firm matches. The listing skips clone size in some rows; elsewhere it reads once, few, many or a size class.

size: NA; V: TRBV6-4; D: NA; J: TRBJ2-2; CDR3: CASSDRPVTGELFF; DNA: TGTGCCAGCAGTGACAGGCCTGTCACCGGGGAGCTGTTTTTT
size: NA; V: TRBV15; D: TRBD1; J: TRBJ2-1; CDR3: CATSKDRANEQFF; DNA: TGTGCCACCAGCAAGGACAGGGCCAATGAGCAGTTCTTC
size: once; V: TRBV9; D: TRBD2; J: TRBJ2-1; CDR3: CASRTLAGGPGEQFF; DNA: TGTGCCAGCAGAACGTTGGCGGGAGGGCCTGGTGAGCAGTTCTTC
size: few; V: TRBV28; D: NA; J: TRBJ2-1; CDR3: CASYSGSYNEQFF; DNA: TGTGCCAGCTACTCCGGCTCCTACAATGAGCAGTTCTTC
size: NA; V: TRBV29-1; D: NA; J: TRBJ1-2; CDR3: CSVVIRDPPTDGYTF; DNA: TGCAGCGTTGTCATACGGGACCCACCAACGGATGGCTACACCTTC
size: NA; V: TRBV10-3; D: NA; J: TRBJ2-2; CDR3: CAISETITGELFF; DNA: TGTGCCATCAGTGAGACCATTACCGGGGAGCTGTTTTTT
size: NA; V: TRBV7-9; D: TRBD2; J: TRBJ2-1; CDR3: CASRPPSSGEGYNEQFF; DNA: TGTGCCAGCAGGCCCCCCTCCTCGGGGGAGGGGTACAATGAGCAGTTCTTC
size: NA; V: TRBV3-1; D: TRBD1; J: TRBJ1-2; CDR3: CASSQDKGGGYGYTF; DNA: TGTGCCAGCAGCCAAGATAAAGGGGGCGGTTATGGCTACACCTTC
size: few; V: TRBV20-1; D: NA; J: TRBJ2-3; CDR3: CSARDRRLGPTDTQYF; DNA: TGCAGTGCTAGAGACCGACGTCTAGGGCCCACAGATACGCAGTATTTT
size: NA; V: TRBV29-1; D: NA; J: TRBJ2-1; CDR3: CSASRSNNEQFF; DNA: TGCAGCGCTTCTCGCAGCAACAATGAGCAGTTCTTC
size: few; V: TRBV12-3/TRBV12-4; D: NA; J: TRBJ2-1; CDR3: CASSLKVFGEQFF; DNA: TGTGCCAGCAGTTTAAAGGTTTTTGGTGAGCAGTTCTTC
size: once; V: TRBV7-2; D: TRBD2; J: TRBJ2-1; CDR3: CASSLSVAGDVDEQFF; DNA: TGTGCCAGCAGCTTGTCTGTCGCGGGAGATGTCGATGAGCAGTTCTTC
size: NA; V: TRBV24-1; D: TRBD2; J: TRBJ2-7; CDR3: CATSTGTREYNEQYF; DNA: TGTGCCACCAGCACCGGGACTAGGGAATACAATGAGCAGTACTTC
size: few; V: TRBV20-1; D: NA; J: TRBJ2-7; CDR3: CSARREIYEQYF; DNA: TGCAGTGCTAGACGGGAGATCTACGAGCAGTACTTC